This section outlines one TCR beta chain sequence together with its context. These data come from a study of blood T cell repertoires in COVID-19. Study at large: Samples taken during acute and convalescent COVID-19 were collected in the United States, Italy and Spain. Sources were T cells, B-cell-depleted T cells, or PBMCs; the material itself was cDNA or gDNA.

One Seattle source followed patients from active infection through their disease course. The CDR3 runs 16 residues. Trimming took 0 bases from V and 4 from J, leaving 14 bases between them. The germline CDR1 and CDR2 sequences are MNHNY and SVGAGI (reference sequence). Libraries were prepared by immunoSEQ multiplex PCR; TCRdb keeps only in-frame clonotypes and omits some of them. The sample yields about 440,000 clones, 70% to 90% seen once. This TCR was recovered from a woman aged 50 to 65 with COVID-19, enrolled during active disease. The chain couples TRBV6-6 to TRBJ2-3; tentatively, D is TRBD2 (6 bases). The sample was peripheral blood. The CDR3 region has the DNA TGTGCCAGCAGTTACTCTATAGGCGGGGCCCCAGATACGCAGTATTTT. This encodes CASSYSIGGAPDTQYF.